The table lists the clone carrying this T cell receptor beta chain with a few counts. The data were obtained in a study of blood T cell repertoires in COVID-19. In the source study's methods: Estimated nucleated cell counts came from reference gene primer amplification. Produced via immunoSEQ multiplex PCR; TCRdb's table is partial and in-frame only. V and J calls plus clone size are reproduced from that table; the DNA served to infer D and trimming. Among about 260,000 clones, 80% to 90% were seen once, and the ten largest hold 2% to 2.5%. Germline CDR1 KGHSH, CDR2 LQKENI. Trimming at V came to 5 bases and at J to 6 bases, leaving 7 bases not matched to a gene. The CDR3 loop spans 15 amino acids.

This receptor was taken from a young woman who had recovered from COVID-19. V gene TRBV18 combines with J gene TRBJ1-6, with 7 bases identical to TRBD1. Material for sequencing was PBMCs or T cells enriched from blood (not recorded which). For the CDR3, the DNA is TGTGCCAGCTCAGACAGACAGGGCGGTAATTCACCCCTCCACTTT. Residues: CASSDRQGGNSPLHF.